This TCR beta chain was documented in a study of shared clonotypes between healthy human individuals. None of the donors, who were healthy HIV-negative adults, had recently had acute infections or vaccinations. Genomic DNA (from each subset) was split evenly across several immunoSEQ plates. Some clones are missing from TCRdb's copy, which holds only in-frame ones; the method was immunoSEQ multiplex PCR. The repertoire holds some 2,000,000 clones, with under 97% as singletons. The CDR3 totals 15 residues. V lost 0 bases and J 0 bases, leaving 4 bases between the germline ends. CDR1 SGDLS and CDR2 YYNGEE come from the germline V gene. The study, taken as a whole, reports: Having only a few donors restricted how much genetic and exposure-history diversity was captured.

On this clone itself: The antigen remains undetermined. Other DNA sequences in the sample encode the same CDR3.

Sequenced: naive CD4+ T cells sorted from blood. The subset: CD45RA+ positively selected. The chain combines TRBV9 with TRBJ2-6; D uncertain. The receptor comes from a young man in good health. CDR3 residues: CASSVVSSGANVLTF. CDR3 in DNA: TGTGCCAGCAGCGTAGTTAGCTCTGGGGCCAACGTCCTGACTTTC.